The 31 T cell receptor beta chains below come from one sample, sequenced in a study of blood T cell repertoires in COVID-19. The method was immunoSEQ multiplex PCR; TCRdb's version includes in-frame clones alone and lacks a portion of them. The table includes about 250,000 clones, about 80% detected once. The sequenced sample was peripheral blood. The source is a man aged 80 or over with acute or convalescent COVID-19.

The V and J genes are TRBV7-9 and TRBJ2-7, with D perhaps matching TRBD2 (6 bases). CDR1 and CDR2 (germline): SEHNR, FQNEAQ (reference sequence). This CDR3 comprises 14 residues. Trimming stripped 5 bases from V and 5 bases from J, with 16 bases between. The CDR3 DNA follows: TGTGCCAGCAGCCCGGGACTCCTTAGGCACGAGCAGTACTTC. Translation gives CASSPGLLRHEQYF.

V usage is TRBV4-2 and J usage is TRBJ2-1, with 12 bases identical to TRBD2. This CDR3 contains 16 residues. J gave up 4 bases and V 0 bases, and 1 base lay outside the gene matches. Germline V gives CDR1 LGHNA, CDR2 YNFKEQ. CDR3 sequence (DNA): TGTGCCAGCAGCCAAGATGGGACTAGCGGGTACAATGAGCAGTTCTTC. This sequence encodes CASSQDGTSGYNEQFF.

V usage is TRBV18 and J usage is TRBJ2-7; TRBD1 is a possible D gene (5 bases). V was shortened by 3 bases and J by 2 bases, with 14 bases between the two germline ends. This CDR3 has 15 residues. From germline, CDR1 is KGHSH and CDR2 LQKENI. CDR3: CASSPGRVGPYEQYF. CDR3 DNA sequence: TGTGCCAGCTCACCTGGCAGGGTAGGGCCCTACGAGCAGTACTTC.

J is TRBJ2-5 and V is TRBV5-5, with 9 bases matching TRBD1. The V gene's germline CDR1 is SGHKS and CDR2 YYEKEE (reference sequence). The CDR3 runs to 15 residues. V lost 3 bases and J lost 0; bases outside the gene matches: 3. Written as DNA, the CDR3 is TGTGCCAGCAGCTGGGACAGGGAGTACCAAGAGACCCAGTACTTC. This gives the protein CASSWDREYQETQYF.

This chain uses TRBV12-3 or TRBV12-4 with TRBJ2-7; D is possibly TRBD1 (6 bases). CDR3 length equals 13 residues. Trimming removed 6 bases from V and 3 bases from J, with 12 bases in between. CDR3 sequence (DNA): TGTGCCAGCAGCTGGACAGCCCACTACGAGCAGTACTTC. This translates into CASSWTAHYEQYF.

V is TRBV24-1 and J is TRBJ2-2; possibly TRBD1 for D (6 bases). The V end was cut by 9 bases, the J end by 0 bases, with 13 bases between. CDR1 and CDR2 (germline): KGHDR, SFDVKD. The CDR3 is made up of 15 amino acids. The CDR3 nucleotides are TGTGCCACCCTGGGACACAGTTCGAACACCGGGGAGCTGTTTTTT. Its protein is CATLGHSSNTGELFF.

The chain joins TRBV6-5 to TRBJ1-1; 9 bases are shared with TRBD1. CDR3 length equals 14 residues. J gave up 9 bases and V 0 bases, and 5 bases lay outside the gene matches. Germline values: CDR1 MNHEY, CDR2 SVGAGI. The CDR3, as DNA: TGTGCCAGCAGTTACTCGGGACAGGGTCGAAAAGCTTTCTTT. This translates into CASSYSGQGRKAFF.

This clone was detected only once. The chain recombines TRBV3-1 (or the pseudogene TRBV3-2) with TRBJ1-4; possible D gene TRBD1, 6 bases. There are 14 residues in the CDR3. Germline V gene data show CDR1 as LGHDT and CDR2 as YNNKEL (reference sequence). The V end was cut by 4 bases, the J end by 4 bases, with 10 bases between. In nucleotides, the CDR3 is TGTGCCAGCAGCCTTGGACAGATTAATGAAAAACTGTTTTTT. It specifies CASSLGQINEKLFF.

The chain is built from TRBV19 and TRBJ1-4; 9 bases agree with TRBD1. The CDR3 length is 15 residues. After removal of 1 base from V and 10 bases from J, the junction contained 7 bases not matched to a gene. CDR1 LNHDA and CDR2 SQIVND come from the germline V gene (reference sequence). Here the CDR3 DNA reads TGTGCCAGTAGTATAGCCGGACAGGGGCCTCCAAAACTGTTTTTT. It is translated as CASSIAGQGPPKLFF.

The genes are TRBV7-9 and TRBJ1-1; D is uncertain. Germline assignment: CDR1 SEHNR and CDR2 FQNEAQ (reference sequence). V was cut by 1 base and J by 1 base, with 7 bases left in between. The CDR3 covers 14 residues. The CDR3: CASSLEAKNTEAFF. The CDR3 nucleotides read TGTGCCAGCAGCTTAGAAGCCAAGAACACTGAAGCTTTCTTT.

The chain joins TRBV6-1 to TRBJ1-6; 9 nucleotides match TRBD1. CDR1 is MNHNS, CDR2 SASEGT, per germline. The V gene end was trimmed by 6 bases and the J gene end by 10 bases; junction bases not matched to a gene: 7. This CDR3 spans 14 amino acids. CDR3 in DNA: TGTGCCAGCAGGATTGGACAGGGGTGGTCACCCCTCCACTTT. As protein: CASRIGQGWSPLHF.

The V call is TRBV5-1, the J call TRBJ2-7; D is possibly TRBD1 (6 bases). CDR3 size: 15 residues. Per the germline V gene, CDR1 is SGHRS and CDR2 is YFSETQ. Trimming left V 0 bases short and J 5 bases short, with 15 bases between. The CDR3 loop reads CASSLVDSYWNEQYF. CDR3 in DNA: TGCGCCAGCAGCTTGGTGGACAGTTATTGGAACGAGCAGTACTTC. Full variable domain (outside the CDR3, taken from reference TRBV5-1 and TRBJ2-7): KAGVTQTPRYLIKTRGQQVTLSCSPISGHRSVSWYQQTPGQGLQFLFEYFSETQRNKGNFPGRFSGRQFSNSRSEMNVSTLELGDSALYLCASSLVDSYWNEQYFGPGTRLTVT.

The rearrangement joins TRBV12-2 to TRBJ2-1; the table's D call, TRBD2, has no DNA check behind it. TRBV12-2 is a documented pseudogene. The length of the CDR3 is 14 residues. In DNA, the CDR3 is TGTGCAAGTCGCTTAGAGCTTTCGGCGGAGGAGCAGTTCTTC. Its protein is CASRLELSAEEQFF.

V and J are TRBV6-6 and TRBJ1-4; 8 bases are shared with TRBD1. V lost 7 bases, J lost 8 bases, and 6 bases stayed unmatched. The CDR3 is 13 amino acids. Germline V gives CDR1 MNHNY, CDR2 SVGAGI (reference sequence). The DNA for the CDR3 is TGTGCCAGCACAAAGACAGGGGACGAAAAACTGTTTTTT. Residues: CASTKTGDEKLFF.

The chain recombines TRBV7-3 with TRBJ1-5; no definite D call. The CDR3 length is 16 residues. Per the germline V gene, CDR1 is SGHTA and CDR2 is FQGTGA. V was shortened by 3 bases and J by 3 bases, with 15 bases between the two germline ends. CDR3 in DNA: TGTGCCAGCAGCTTTCCGACTCCAAGGTCCAATCAGCCCCAGCATTTT. This gives the protein CASSFPTPRSNQPQHF.

The CDR3: CASSSRTDTAYGYTF. CDR3 nucleotides: TGCGCCAGCAGCTCCCGGACTGATACTGCCTATGGCTACACCTTC. The chain couples TRBV5-1 to TRBJ1-2; no clear D gene. CDR3 length: 15 residues. Trimming stripped 3 bases from V and 4 bases from J, with 16 bases between. Germline V gene data show CDR1 as SGHRS and CDR2 as YFSETQ.

This clone was observed a handful of times. V usage is TRBV10-2 and J usage is TRBJ1-3, with D possibly being TRBD1 (6 bases). Trimming took 7 bases from V and 0 from J, leaving 10 bases between them. This CDR3 region has 14 residues. Germline V CDR1 and CDR2: WSHSY, SAAADI. The CDR3 nucleotides are TGCGCCAGCACTCAGGGGAACTCTGGAAACACCATATATTTT. As protein: CASTQGNSGNTIYF.

A few counts support this clone. This rearrangement joins TRBV5-1 to TRBJ2-1; TRBD2 matches 7 bases. V lost 3 bases to trimming and J lost 4 bases; unmatched junction nucleotides: 7. From germline, CDR1 is SGHRS and CDR2 YFSETQ. This CDR3 has 15 residues. In DNA form, the CDR3 reads TGCGCCAGCAGCTATCCTAGCGGAGGGTACAATGAGCAGTTCTTC. Its translation is CASSYPSGGYNEQFF.

This clone showed up just a few times. V and J are TRBV4-2 and TRBJ1-6; D unresolved. The CDR3 loop spans 15 amino acids. V lost 0 bases to trimming and J lost 6 bases, with 9 bases between them. Germline lookup yields CDR1 LGHNA and CDR2 YNFKEQ. The CDR3 DNA follows: TGTGCCAGCAGCCAAGATCAACAGTTTAATTCACCCCTCCACTTT. Translating it yields CASSQDQQFNSPLHF.

The chain links TRBV6-2 or TRBV6-3 to TRBJ1-1; 9 nucleotides match TRBD1. The CDR3 length is 15 residues. CDR1 is MNHEY, CDR2 SVGEGT, per germline. The trim removed 4 bases at V and 11 bases at J, leaving 14 bases unmatched. CDR3 nucleotides: TGTGCCAGCAGTTCAGCCGGGACAGGGAATGCAGGGGCTTTCTTT. It is translated as CASSSAGTGNAGAFF.

V gene TRBV18 combines with J gene TRBJ2-2; TRBD2 agrees at 8 bases. Per germline, CDR1 KGHSH and CDR2 LQKENI. The V gene end was trimmed by 1 base and the J gene end by 5 bases; junction bases not matched to a gene: 3. This CDR3 has 15 residues. The CDR3 is CASSPRVAGTGELFF. CDR3 DNA: TGTGCCAGCTCACCACGGGTAGCGGGGACCGGGGAGCTGTTTTTT.

The chain carries TRBV19 and TRBJ1-4; 9 bases match TRBD1. V lost 11 bases to trimming and J lost 7 bases; unmatched junction nucleotides: 8. Germline V gives CDR1 LNHDA, CDR2 SQIVND (reference sequence). The CDR3 consists of 13 residues. This CDR3 is CASQGQGAEKLFF. DNA of the CDR3: TGTGCCTCTCAGGGACAGGGTGCTGAAAAACTGTTTTTT.

The genes are TRBV2 and TRBJ2-7, with D tentatively TRBD1 (6 bases). Germline V gene lookup returns CDR1 SNHLY and CDR2 FYNNEI. The CDR3 loop spans 13 amino acids. Trimming took 1 base from V and 9 from J, leaving 13 bases between them. The CDR3 bases are TGTGCCAGCAGTGAAGAGCTCGACAGGCCGCAGTACTTC. Translated: CASSEELDRPQYF.

DNA of the CDR3: TGTGCCAGCAGTTTATCAGGGGGCGAAGCTTTCTTT. The encoded protein is CASSLSGGEAFF. V usage is TRBV27 and J usage is TRBJ1-1; 7 bases match TRBD1. V was clipped by 0 bases and J by 8 bases; unmatched bases: 0. Germline lookup yields CDR1 MNHEY and CDR2 SMNVEV (reference sequence). This CDR3 is 12 amino acids long.

With respect to this clone: This sample includes further DNA sequences coding for the same CDR3. The chain joins TRBV5-1 to TRBJ2-7; tentative D call: TRBD1 (5 bases). The CDR3 has 14 residues. The germline V gene has CDR1 SGHRS and CDR2 YFSETQ. V was pared by 1 base and J by 0 bases, with 8 bases between. CDR3 nucleotides: TGCGCCAGCAGCTTGACAGGCTACTCCTACGAGCAGTACTTC. Translated, it gives CASSLTGYSYEQYF.

The chain employs TRBV9 and TRBJ1-2, with 7 bases aligning to TRBD1. CDR3 size: 11 residues. The ends lost 3 bases at V and 8 bases at J; junction bases unmatched: 1. The germline V gene encodes CDR1 SGDLS and CDR2 YYNGEE. This chain's CDR3 is CASSDRGGYTF. The CDR3 DNA reads as TGTGCCAGCAGCGACAGGGGCGGCTACACCTTC.

DNA of the CDR3: TGTGCCATCAGTGTAGGCGGGGCCTACACAGATACGCAGTATTTT. This codes for CAISVGGAYTDTQYF. The rearrangement joins TRBV10-3 to TRBJ2-3; D may be TRBD2 (6 bases). Germline CDR1 is ENHRY and CDR2 is SYGVKD. V was cut by 4 bases and J by 2 bases, with 13 bases left in between. The CDR3 runs to 15 residues.

The chain couples TRBV10-3 to TRBJ2-1; TRBD2 matches at 13 bases. Germline V lookup: CDR1 ENHRY, CDR2 SYGVKD. This CDR3 contains 16 residues. V lost 6 bases to trimming and J lost 4 bases; unmatched junction nucleotides: 6. The CDR3 sequence is CAIRPGLAGVYNEQFF. CDR3 bases: TGTGCCATCAGACCCGGACTAGCGGGAGTTTACAATGAGCAGTTCTTC.

The CDR3 spells CSARDTMGYTF. CDR3 bases: TGCAGTGCTAGAGATACTATGGGCTACACCTTC. The chain has TRBV20-1 and TRBJ1-2; D remains unclear. This CDR3 is built from 11 residues. The V end lost 0 bases, the J end lost 8 bases, and 7 bases lay between the germline ends. The V gene's germline CDR1 is DFQATT and CDR2 SNEGSKA (reference sequence).

CDR3 nucleotide sequence: TGTGCCAGCAGTGAAGCGCTCGGGTGGAACATTCAGTACTTC. Its protein product is CASSEALGWNIQYF. The chain is built from TRBV2 and TRBJ2-4; D uncertain. V was cut by 0 bases and J by 7 bases, with 10 bases left in between. Per germline, CDR1 SNHLY and CDR2 FYNNEI. The length of the CDR3 is 14 residues.

This chain links TRBV6-5 with TRBJ1-3, with 7 bases lining up with TRBD1. This CDR3 spans 15 amino acids. After removal of 4 bases from V and 0 bases from J, the junction contained 3 bases not matched to a gene. Germline lookup yields CDR1 MNHEY and CDR2 SVGAGI. The CDR3 spells CASSSQGLSGNTIYF. The CDR3 region has the DNA TGTGCCAGCAGTTCACAGGGGCTCTCTGGAAACACCATATATTTT.